These 6 T cell receptor beta chains share one sample of origin, sequenced in a study of T cells after yellow fever vaccination. TCRdb called the 5' RACE reads again in MiXCR, with one record for every CDR3 protein. The sample includes hundreds of thousands of distinct CDR3 sequences, around 12% of them seen just once. Here the sequenced sample was PBMCs, taken on the day of the yellow fever booster vaccination. The origin of the receptors is a man aged 25-45 years who received the YFV17D yellow fever vaccine.

This clonotype was detected ten times or more. This sequence joins TRBV20-1 and TRBJ2-3, with 9 bases lining up with TRBD2. Germline CDR1 is DFQATT and CDR2 is SNEGSKA (reference sequence). The trim removed 3 bases at V and 2 bases at J, leaving 3 bases unmatched. The CDR3 has 14 amino acids. CDR3: CSASGLANTDTQYF. DNA for the CDR3: TGCAGTGCTAGCGGACTAGCGAACACAGATACGCAGTATTTT.

This chain links TRBV18 with TRBJ2-1; no clear D gene. Germline CDR1 and CDR2: KGHSH and LQKENI. Trimming left V 3 bases short and J 6 bases short, with 18 bases between. The CDR3 totals 16 residues. As DNA, the CDR3 is TGTGCCAGCTCACCTCGTAGGGATCCCATTATCAATGAGCAGTTCTTC. Protein product: CASSPRRDPIINEQFF.

This clonotype was found a few times. The chain employs TRBV7-9 and TRBJ2-1; TRBD2 matches at 13 bases. After removal of 5 bases from V and 2 bases from J, the junction contained 6 bases not matched to a gene. The CDR3 runs 17 residues. Per germline, CDR1 SEHNR and CDR2 FQNEAQ (reference sequence). CDR3 residues: CASSTTSGRNPYNEQFF. The CDR3 bases are TGTGCCAGCAGCACGACTAGCGGGAGGAACCCCTACAATGAGCAGTTCTTC.

The V call is TRBV20-1, the J call TRBJ1-2, with D tentatively TRBD1 (5 bases). The ends were cut back, 3 bases at V and 3 bases at J, with 11 bases in the middle. This CDR3 contains 13 residues. Germline assignment: CDR1 DFQATT and CDR2 SNEGSKA (reference sequence). The CDR3 nucleotides are TGCAGTGCTAGGCTCGGGACGGACTATGGCTACACCTTC. It translates to CSARLGTDYGYTF.

The V call is TRBV27, the J call TRBJ2-3, with 7 bases matching TRBD2. The CDR3 is 14 amino acids. Germline V CDR1 and CDR2: MNHEY, SMNVEV (reference sequence). With 8 bases clipped from V and 2 bases from J, the junction kept 7 bases outside the gene matches. CDR3 coding DNA: TGTGCCAGCTGGGGGACTATGAACACAGATACGCAGTATTTT. Protein product: CASWGTMNTDTQYF.

The rearrangement links TRBV7-2 to TRBJ2-7; D perhaps matches TRBD1 (6 bases). V was pared by 4 bases and J by 4 bases, with 14 bases between. CDR1 and CDR2 (germline): SGHTA, FQGNSA. CDR3 length equals 14 residues. DNA of the CDR3: TGTGCCAGCAGCTCCGGGACAACGGAATACGAGCAGTACTTC. This gives the protein CASSSGTTEYEQYF.